This TCR beta chain was sequenced for a study of cytomegalovirus exposure and HLA in healthy donors. For this clone: Its antigen is currently unknown.

The primer mix had 60 Vbeta and 13 Jbeta primers. Using immunoSEQ multiplex PCR, the repertoire was profiled, and TCRdb retains in-frame clones only, with some absent. Of 150,000 to 200,000 clones listed, roughly four fifths are singletons. Study results and caveats: Analysis was carried out at a later point, and it linked a missense DCLRE1C variant to TCR beta V- and J-gene trimming. When a later analysis compared HLA-associated TCR beta chains with equally common others, the HLA-associated chains turned out to be more clonally expanded and to have lower generation probabilities.

V trimming: 10 bases; J trimming: 2 bases; junction bases outside the gene matches: 10. The CDR3 has 14 residues. Germline V gene sequence: CDR1 MNHNY, CDR2 SVGAGI (reference sequence). Sequencing input: PBMCs. The rearrangement joins TRBV6-6 to TRBJ2-7, with TRBD2 matching 8 bases. The TCR sequence derives from a woman between 40 and 55 years old in good health and CMV-seronegative. In nucleotides, the CDR3 is TGTGCCACCCGCAATAGCGGGACCGCCTACGAGCAGTACTTC. Translating gives CATRNSGTAYEQYF.